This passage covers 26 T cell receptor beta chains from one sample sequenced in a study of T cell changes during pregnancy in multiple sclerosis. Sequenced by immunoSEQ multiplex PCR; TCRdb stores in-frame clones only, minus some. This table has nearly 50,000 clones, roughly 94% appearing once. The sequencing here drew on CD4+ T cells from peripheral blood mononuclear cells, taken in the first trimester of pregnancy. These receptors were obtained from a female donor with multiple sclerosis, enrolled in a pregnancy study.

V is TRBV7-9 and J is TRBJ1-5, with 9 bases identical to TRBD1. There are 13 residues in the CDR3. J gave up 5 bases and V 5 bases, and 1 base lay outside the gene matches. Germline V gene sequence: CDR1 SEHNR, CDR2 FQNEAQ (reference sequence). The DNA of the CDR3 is TGTGCCAGCAGCAGGACAGGGGATCAGCCCCAGCATTTT. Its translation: CASSRTGDQPQHF.

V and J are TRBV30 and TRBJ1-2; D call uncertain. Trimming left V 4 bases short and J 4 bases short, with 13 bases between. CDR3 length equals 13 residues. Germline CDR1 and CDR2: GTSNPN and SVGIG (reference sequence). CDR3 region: CAWTEVAGYGYTF. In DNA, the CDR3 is TGTGCCTGGACGGAGGTCGCGGGCTATGGCTACACCTTC.

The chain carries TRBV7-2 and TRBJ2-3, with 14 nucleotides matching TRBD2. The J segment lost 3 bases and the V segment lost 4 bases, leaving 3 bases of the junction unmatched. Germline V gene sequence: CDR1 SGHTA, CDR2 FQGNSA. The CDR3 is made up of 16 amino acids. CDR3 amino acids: CASSSGLAGGTDTQYF. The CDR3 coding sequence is TGTGCCAGCAGCTCCGGACTAGCGGGGGGTACAGATACGCAGTATTTT.

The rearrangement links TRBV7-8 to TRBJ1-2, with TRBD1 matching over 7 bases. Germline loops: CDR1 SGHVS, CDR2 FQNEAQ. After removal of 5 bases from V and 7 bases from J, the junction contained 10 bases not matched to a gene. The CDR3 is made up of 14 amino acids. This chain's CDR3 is CASSETGVVGGYTF. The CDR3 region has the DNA TGTGCCAGCAGCGAAACAGGGGTAGTCGGTGGCTACACCTTC.

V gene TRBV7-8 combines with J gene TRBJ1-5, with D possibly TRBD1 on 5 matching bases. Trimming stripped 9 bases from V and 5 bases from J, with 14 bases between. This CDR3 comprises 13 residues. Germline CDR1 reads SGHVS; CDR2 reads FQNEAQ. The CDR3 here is CASRQGGDQPQHF. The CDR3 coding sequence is TGTGCCAGTAGGCAGGGAGGGGATCAGCCCCAGCATTTT.

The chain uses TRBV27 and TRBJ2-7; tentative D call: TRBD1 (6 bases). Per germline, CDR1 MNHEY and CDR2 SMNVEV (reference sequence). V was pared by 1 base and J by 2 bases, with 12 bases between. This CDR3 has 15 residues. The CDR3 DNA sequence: TGTGCCAGCAGTTTATTTGGGGGCGATCCCTACGAGCAGTACTTC. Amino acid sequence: CASSLFGGDPYEQYF.

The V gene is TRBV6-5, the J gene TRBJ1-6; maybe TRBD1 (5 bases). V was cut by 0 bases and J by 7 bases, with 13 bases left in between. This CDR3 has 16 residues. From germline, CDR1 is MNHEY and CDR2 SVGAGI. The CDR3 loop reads CASSYSFSGRNSPLHF. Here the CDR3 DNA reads TGTGCCAGCAGTTACTCTTTTTCAGGGAGGAATTCACCCCTCCACTTT.

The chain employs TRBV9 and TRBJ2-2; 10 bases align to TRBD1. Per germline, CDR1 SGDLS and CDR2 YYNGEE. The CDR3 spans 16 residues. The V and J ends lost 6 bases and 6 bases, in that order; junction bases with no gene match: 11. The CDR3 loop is CASKPGQGYKAGELFF. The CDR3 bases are TGTGCCAGCAAACCGGGACAGGGGTACAAAGCCGGGGAGCTGTTTTTT.

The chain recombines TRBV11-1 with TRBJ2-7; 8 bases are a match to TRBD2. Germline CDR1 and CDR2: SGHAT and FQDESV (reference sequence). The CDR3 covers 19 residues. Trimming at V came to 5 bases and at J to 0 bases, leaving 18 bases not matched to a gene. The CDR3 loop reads CASSLGGGRLRGSSYEQYF. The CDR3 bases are TGTGCCAGCAGCCTAGGCGGCGGGAGGTTGCGGGGGTCCTCCTACGAGCAGTACTTC.

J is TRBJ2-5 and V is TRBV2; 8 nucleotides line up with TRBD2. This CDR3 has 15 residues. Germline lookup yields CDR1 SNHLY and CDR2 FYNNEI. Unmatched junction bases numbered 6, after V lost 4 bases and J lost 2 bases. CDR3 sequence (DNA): TGTGCCAGCAGTGGGAGCGGGGGTGGTCAAGAGACCCAGTACTTC. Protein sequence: CASSGSGGGQETQYF.

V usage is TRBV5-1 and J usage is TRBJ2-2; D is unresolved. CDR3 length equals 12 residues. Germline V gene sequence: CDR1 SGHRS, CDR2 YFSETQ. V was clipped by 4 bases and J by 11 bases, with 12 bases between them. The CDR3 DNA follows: TGCGCCAGCAGCGCTCCTAGTTTCGAGCTGTTTTTT. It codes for CASSAPSFELFF. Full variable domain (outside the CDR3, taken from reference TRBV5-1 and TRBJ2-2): KAGVTQTPRYLIKTRGQQVTLSCSPISGHRSVSWYQQTPGQGLQFLFEYFSETQRNKGNFPGRFSGRQFSNSRSEMNVSTLELGDSALYLCASSAPSFELFFGEGSRLTVL.

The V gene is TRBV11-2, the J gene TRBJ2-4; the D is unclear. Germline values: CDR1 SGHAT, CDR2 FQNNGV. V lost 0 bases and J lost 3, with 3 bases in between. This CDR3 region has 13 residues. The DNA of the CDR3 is TGTGCCAGCAGCTTAGACCTCAAAAACATTCAGTACTTC. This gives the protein CASSLDLKNIQYF. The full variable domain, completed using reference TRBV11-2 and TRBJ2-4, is EAGVAQSPRYKIIEKRQSVAFWCNPISGHATLYWYQQILGQGPKLLIQFQNNGVVDDSQLPKDRFSAERLKGVDSTLKIQPAKLEDSAVYLCASSLDLKNIQYFGAGTRLSVL.

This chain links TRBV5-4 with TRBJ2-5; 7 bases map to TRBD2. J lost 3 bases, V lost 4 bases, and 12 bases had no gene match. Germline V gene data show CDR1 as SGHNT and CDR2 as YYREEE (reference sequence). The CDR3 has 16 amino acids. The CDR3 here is CASSPNYRGGEETQYF. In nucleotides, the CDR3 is TGTGCCAGCAGCCCCAATTATCGCGGGGGAGAAGAGACCCAGTACTTC. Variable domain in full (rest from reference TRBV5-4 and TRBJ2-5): ETGVTQSPTHLIKTRGQQVTLRCSSQSGHNTVSWYQQALGQGPQFIFQYYREEENGRGNFPPRFSGLQFPNYSSELNVNALELDDSALYLCASSPNYRGGEETQYFGPGTRLLVL.

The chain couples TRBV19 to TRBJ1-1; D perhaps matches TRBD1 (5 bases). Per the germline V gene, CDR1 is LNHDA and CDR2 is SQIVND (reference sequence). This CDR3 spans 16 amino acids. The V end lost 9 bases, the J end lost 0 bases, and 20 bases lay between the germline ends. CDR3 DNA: TGTGCCAGCACAATCCGGGGGAGGGGCTTGAACACTGAAGCTTTCTTT. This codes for CASTIRGRGLNTEAFF.

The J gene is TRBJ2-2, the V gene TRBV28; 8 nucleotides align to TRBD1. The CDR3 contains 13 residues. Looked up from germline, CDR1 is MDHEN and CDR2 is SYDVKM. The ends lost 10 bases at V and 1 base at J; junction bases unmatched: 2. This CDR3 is CANGQGNTGELFF. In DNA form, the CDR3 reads TGTGCCAACGGACAGGGGAACACCGGGGAGCTGTTTTTT. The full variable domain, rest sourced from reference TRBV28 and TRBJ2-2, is DVKVTQSSRYLVKRTGEKVFLECVQDMDHENMFWYRQDPGLGLRLIYFSYDVKMKEKGDIPEGYSVSREKKERFSLILESASTNQTSMYLCANGQGNTGELFFGEGSRLTVL.

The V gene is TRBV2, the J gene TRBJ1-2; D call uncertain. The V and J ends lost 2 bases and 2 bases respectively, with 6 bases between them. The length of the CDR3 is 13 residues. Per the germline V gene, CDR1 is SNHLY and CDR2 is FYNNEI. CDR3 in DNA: TGTGCCAGCAGTGAACAACAAAACTATGGCTACACCTTC. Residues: CASSEQQNYGYTF.

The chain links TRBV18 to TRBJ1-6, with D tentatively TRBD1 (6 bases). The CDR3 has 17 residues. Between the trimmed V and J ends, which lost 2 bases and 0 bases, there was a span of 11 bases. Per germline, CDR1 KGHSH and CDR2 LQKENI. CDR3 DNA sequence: TGTGCCAGCTCACCAACAATGGGGGCCTCCTATAATTCACCCCTCCACTTT. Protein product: CASSPTMGASYNSPLHF.

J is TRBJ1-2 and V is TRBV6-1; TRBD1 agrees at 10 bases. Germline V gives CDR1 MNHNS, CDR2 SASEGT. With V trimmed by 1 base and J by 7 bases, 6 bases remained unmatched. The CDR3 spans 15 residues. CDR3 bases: TGTGCCAGCAGTGAAGAGGGACAGGGGTTCTCTGGCTACACCTTC. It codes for CASSEEGQGFSGYTF.

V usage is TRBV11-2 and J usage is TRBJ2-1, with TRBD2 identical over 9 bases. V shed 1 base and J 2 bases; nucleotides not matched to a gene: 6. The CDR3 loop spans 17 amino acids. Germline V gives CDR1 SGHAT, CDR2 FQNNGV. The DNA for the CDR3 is TGTGCCAGCAGCTTAGCTAGCGGGGCCTCCCCCTACAATGAGCAGTTCTTC. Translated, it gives CASSLASGASPYNEQFF.

The CDR3 reads CASSSGLAGGPYMNEQFF. CDR3 DNA: TGTGCCAGCAGCTCGGGACTAGCGGGGGGACCCTACATGAATGAGCAGTTCTTC. The chain has TRBV7-9 and TRBJ2-1; TRBD2 agrees at 15 bases. V shed 4 bases and J 7 bases; nucleotides not matched to a gene: 11. Per germline, CDR1 SEHNR and CDR2 FQNEAQ (reference sequence). The length of the CDR3 is 18 residues.

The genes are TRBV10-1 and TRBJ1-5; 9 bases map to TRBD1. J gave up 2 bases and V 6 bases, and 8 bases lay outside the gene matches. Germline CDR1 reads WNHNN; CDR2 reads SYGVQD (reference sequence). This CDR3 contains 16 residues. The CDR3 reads CASRTGTGLGNQPQHF. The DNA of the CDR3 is TGCGCCAGCAGAACCGGGACAGGGCTAGGCAATCAGCCCCAGCATTTT.

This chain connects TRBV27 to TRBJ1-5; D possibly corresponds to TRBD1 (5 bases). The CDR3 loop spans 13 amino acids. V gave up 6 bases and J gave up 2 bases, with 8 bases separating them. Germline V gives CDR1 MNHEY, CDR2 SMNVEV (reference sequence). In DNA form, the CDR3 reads TGTGCCAGCAGCCCAGGGCGCAATCAGCCCCAGCATTTT. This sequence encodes CASSPGRNQPQHF.

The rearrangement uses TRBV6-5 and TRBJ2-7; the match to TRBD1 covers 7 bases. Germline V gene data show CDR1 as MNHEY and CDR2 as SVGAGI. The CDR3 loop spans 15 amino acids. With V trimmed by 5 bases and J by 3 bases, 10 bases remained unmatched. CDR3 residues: CASSRSLGQIYEQYF. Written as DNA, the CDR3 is TGTGCCAGCAGTCGATCCCTGGGACAGATCTACGAGCAGTACTTC.

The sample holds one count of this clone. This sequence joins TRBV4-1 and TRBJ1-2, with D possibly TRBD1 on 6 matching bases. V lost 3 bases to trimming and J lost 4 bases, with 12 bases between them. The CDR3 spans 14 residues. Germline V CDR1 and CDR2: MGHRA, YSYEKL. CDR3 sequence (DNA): TGCGCCAGCAGCCATCCCGGCAGGGGCTATGGCTACACCTTC. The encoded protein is CASSHPGRGYGYTF.

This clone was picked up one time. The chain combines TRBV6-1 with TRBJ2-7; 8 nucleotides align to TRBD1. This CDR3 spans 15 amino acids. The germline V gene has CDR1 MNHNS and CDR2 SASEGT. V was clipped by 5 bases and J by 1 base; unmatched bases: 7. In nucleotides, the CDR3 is TGTGCCAGCAGTCCCAACAGGGGGTCATCCTACGAGCAGTACTTC. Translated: CASSPNRGSSYEQYF.

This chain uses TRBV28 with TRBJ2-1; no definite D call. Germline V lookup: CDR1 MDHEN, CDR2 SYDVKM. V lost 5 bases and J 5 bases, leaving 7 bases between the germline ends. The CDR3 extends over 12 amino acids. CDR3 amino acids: CASSRLHNEQFF. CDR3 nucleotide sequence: TGTGCCAGCAGTAGACTGCACAATGAGCAGTTCTTC.